What follows are 22 T cell receptor beta chains derived from one specimen sequenced in a study of T-cell reconstitution after alpha-beta-depleted transplantation in children. Unique molecular identifiers were built into the TCRbeta library. TCRdb re-analysed the PCR reads in MiXCR, keeping a single row per CDR3 protein. Among 97,000 or so distinct CDR3 sequences listed, about 7.5% were seen once. The sequencing here drew on PBMCs, taken before TCRalphabeta/CD19-depleted stem cell transplant. These receptor sequences come from a boy between 2 and 10 years old with acute lymphoblastic leukemia, due to receive a stem cell transplant.

The rearrangement links TRBV28 to TRBJ2-7, with 10 positions matching TRBD2. There are 18 residues in the CDR3. Germline lookup yields CDR1 MDHEN and CDR2 SYDVKM. V shed 5 bases and J 0 bases; nucleotides not matched to a gene: 13. The CDR3 DNA sequence: TGTGCCAGCAGTCCCGCCGGAGCGGGGGGGCCAAGCTCCTACGAGCAGTACTTC. This codes for CASSPAGAGGPSSYEQYF.

This chain uses TRBV10-3 with TRBJ1-2; possible D gene TRBD1, 6 bases. The CDR3 has 15 residues. Germline CDR1 is ENHRY and CDR2 is SYGVKD. V lost 10 bases to trimming and J lost 4 bases, with 22 bases between them. CDR3 sequence (DNA): TGTGCCACCAAACACATCGAAACAGGGTTCTATGGCTACACCTTC. Translated, it gives CATKHIETGFYGYTF.

J is TRBJ1-6 and V is TRBV7-9; 8 bases map to TRBD1. This CDR3 spans 16 amino acids. J was trimmed by 6 bases and V by 5 bases; bases with no gene match: 9. Per the germline V gene, CDR1 is SEHNR and CDR2 is FQNEAQ (reference sequence). The CDR3 protein is CASSLWTGLGNSPLHF. In DNA form, the CDR3 reads TGTGCCAGCAGCCTTTGGACAGGGTTGGGTAATTCACCCCTCCACTTT.

This clonotype was seen a few times. The chain is built from TRBV10-3 and TRBJ1-1; D is unclear. Trimming shortened V by 5 bases and J by 2 bases, and 6 bases separated the two germline ends. The CDR3 runs to 12 residues. Per germline, CDR1 ENHRY and CDR2 SYGVKD. The CDR3 region has the DNA TGTGCCATCAGTTCTATTAACACTGAAGCTTTCTTT. Amino acids: CAISSINTEAFF.

There are a few counts of this clonotype. V and J are TRBV18 and TRBJ1-1; D might be TRBD1 (5 bases). Germline CDR1 KGHSH, CDR2 LQKENI. The CDR3 loop spans 15 amino acids. Trimming shortened V by 1 base and J by 1 base, and 10 bases separated the two germline ends. The CDR3 sequence: CASSPQPGWNTEAFF. The CDR3 bases are TGTGCCAGCTCACCACAGCCAGGGTGGAACACTGAAGCTTTCTTT.

The gene calls are TRBV11-2 and TRBJ2-5; 7 bases fit TRBD2. This CDR3 contains 13 residues. V was clipped by 3 bases and J by 5 bases; unmatched bases: 3. Germline V gene lookup returns CDR1 SGHAT and CDR2 FQNNGV. The CDR3 spells CASSFGGMETQYF. The CDR3, as DNA: TGTGCCAGCAGCTTCGGGGGGATGGAGACCCAGTACTTC.

This clonotype was counted at least ten times. The chain recombines TRBV12-3 or TRBV12-4 with TRBJ2-3; the D is unclear. This CDR3 region has 11 residues. The ends were cut back, 5 bases at V and 8 bases at J, with 8 bases in the middle. The CDR3 DNA reads as TGTGCCAGCAGTGCGATACGTACGCAGTATTTT. Translated, it gives CASSAIRTQYF.

To note about this clonotype: A much larger clone lies one base from this, so it may be a read error. The V gene is TRBV5-1, the J gene TRBJ2-6; D ambiguous. The V and J ends lost 0 bases and 0 bases respectively, with 4 bases between them. The CDR3 totals 15 residues. CDR1 is SGHRS, CDR2 YFSETQ, per germline. In nucleotides, the CDR3 is TGCGCCAGCAGCTTGGAGGTCTCTGGGGCCAACGTCCTGACTTTC. Its translation: CASSLEVSGANVLTF.

Turning to this clonotype: Relative to the germline gene, one junction end is altered; a read error may explain this. J is TRBJ1-2 and V is TRBV3-1, with D maybe TRBD1 (6 bases). Germline values: CDR1 LGHDT, CDR2 YNNKEL (reference sequence). This CDR3 has 15 residues. Here the CDR3 reads CACSQETWGHYGYTF. For the CDR3, the DNA is TGTGCCTGCAGCCAAGAAACGTGGGGACATTATGGCTACACCTTC. The complete variable domain, with remaining parts taken from reference TRBV3-1 and TRBJ1-2, reads DTAVSQTPKYLVTQMGNDKSIKCEQNLGHDTMYWYKQDSKKFLKIMFSYNNKELIINETVPNRFSPKSPDKAHLNLHINSLELGDSAVYFCACSQETWGHYGYTFGSGTRLTVV.

This chain connects TRBV19 to TRBJ1-1; D remains unclear. Germline V gene data show CDR1 as LNHDA and CDR2 as SQIVND (reference sequence). V gave up 5 bases and J gave up 3 bases, with 16 bases separating them. This CDR3 has 15 amino acids. CDR3 protein: CASSYGWIKDTEAFF. Written as DNA, the CDR3 is TGTGCCAGTAGTTATGGCTGGATTAAGGACACTGAAGCTTTCTTT.

The table lists this clonotype with many counts. J is TRBJ2-1 and V is TRBV12-3 or TRBV12-4, with D possibly being TRBD2 (7 bases). Trimming left V 1 base short and J 11 bases short, with 15 bases between. This CDR3 region has 14 residues. The DNA of the CDR3 is TGTGCCAGCAGTTTAGGGGGGGGCCGGGGGAAGCAGTTCTTC. Protein product: CASSLGGGRGKQFF.

This clonotype came up a few times. V gene TRBV7-2 combines with J gene TRBJ1-3; D is unresolved. CDR3 length equals 14 residues. Germline CDR1 is SGHTA and CDR2 is FQGNSA. V lost 0 bases to trimming and J lost 8 bases, with 11 bases between them. The CDR3 nucleotides read TGTGCCAGCAGCTTAGCGCGGCAGGAAGACACCATATATTTT. This codes for CASSLARQEDTIYF.

V usage is TRBV24-1 and J usage is TRBJ1-5; D ambiguous. V lost 0 bases and J 1 base, leaving 3 bases between the germline ends. The CDR3 is made up of 14 amino acids. Per the germline V gene, CDR1 is KGHDR and CDR2 is SFDVKD. The CDR3 reads CATSDLDSNQPQHF. The DNA for the CDR3 is TGTGCCACCAGTGATTTGGACAGCAATCAGCCCCAGCATTTT.

This clonotype has only a few counts. V usage is TRBV7-9 and J usage is TRBJ2-3; weak D call: TRBD1 (6 bases). From germline, CDR1 is SEHNR and CDR2 FQNEAQ (reference sequence). There are 13 residues in the CDR3. V was pared by 5 bases and J by 2 bases, with 8 bases between. The CDR3 loop is CASSRTVTDTQYF. CDR3 DNA: TGTGCCAGCAGCCGGACAGTCACAGATACGCAGTATTTT.

The gene calls are TRBV11-2 and TRBJ2-4; D is ambiguous. CDR3 size: 12 residues. Germline V gene sequence: CDR1 SGHAT, CDR2 FQNNGV. V dropped 1 base and J dropped 9 bases, with 7 bases sitting between them. CDR3 amino acids: CASSLVGIIQYF. CDR3 nucleotide sequence: TGTGCCAGCAGCTTAGTGGGTATCATTCAGTACTTC.

The gene calls are TRBV7-9 and TRBJ2-5; 12 bases match TRBD2. V was clipped by 5 bases and J by 13 bases; unmatched bases: 8. Germline V gives CDR1 SEHNR, CDR2 FQNEAQ (reference sequence). The CDR3 runs to 13 residues. CDR3 sequence reads: CASSTPGLAGVYF. In DNA form, the CDR3 reads TGTGCCAGCAGCACACCGGGACTAGCGGGCGTGTACTTC.

Ten or more counts support this clonotype. The chain employs TRBV28 and TRBJ2-7, with D tentatively TRBD2 (6 bases). CDR3 length: 16 residues. V dropped 5 bases and J dropped 0 bases, with 17 bases sitting between them. Germline CDR1 MDHEN, CDR2 SYDVKM. Here the CDR3 reads CASSPLGGFTSYEQYF. The DNA for the CDR3 is TGTGCCAGCAGTCCCCTGGGGGGTTTTACCTCCTACGAGCAGTACTTC.

In this sample, this clonotype turned up a few times. The chain combines TRBV5-1 with TRBJ2-1; the D gene is possibly TRBD2 (6 bases). The CDR3 has 15 residues. The germline V gene encodes CDR1 SGHRS and CDR2 YFSETQ. V gave up 4 bases and J gave up 6 bases, with 17 bases separating them. CDR3 DNA: TGCGCCAGCAGCCCCGAACCGGGACTGATCAATGAGCAGTTCTTC. Translating gives CASSPEPGLINEQFF. Variable domain in full (rest from reference TRBV5-1 and TRBJ2-1): KAGVTQTPRYLIKTRGQQVTLSCSPISGHRSVSWYQQTPGQGLQFLFEYFSETQRNKGNFPGRFSGRQFSNSRSEMNVSTLELGDSALYLCASSPEPGLINEQFFGPGTRLTVL.

This clonotype came up a few times. This rearrangement joins TRBV27 to TRBJ2-2; maybe TRBD1 (6 bases). The ends were cut back, 7 bases at V and 1 base at J, with 7 bases in the middle. CDR1 MNHEY and CDR2 SMNVEV come from the germline V gene (reference sequence). The CDR3 extends over 13 amino acids. The CDR3 DNA is TGTGCCAGCAACAGGGAGAACACCGGGGAGCTGTTTTTT. It encodes CASNRENTGELFF.

This clonotype was seen at least ten times. The rearrangement joins TRBV20-1 to TRBJ2-3; 12 positions agree with TRBD2. CDR3 length equals 15 residues. Looked up from germline, CDR1 is DFQATT and CDR2 is SNEGSKA (reference sequence). Losses at the gene ends were 4 bases for V and 2 bases for J; bases not matched to a gene: 4. The DNA of the CDR3 is TGCAGTGCTATCAGGACTAGCGGGGCCACAGATACGCAGTATTTT. It specifies CSAIRTSGATDTQYF.

Only a few counts were recorded for this clonotype. The chain uses TRBV15 and TRBJ2-5; no definite D call. Trimming removed 8 bases from V and 3 bases from J, with 13 bases in between. The CDR3 runs 13 residues. Germline CDR1 reads LNHNV; CDR2 reads YYDKDF (reference sequence). CDR3 loop: CATSGYDEETQYF. CDR3 nucleotide sequence: TGTGCCACCTCAGGTTACGACGAAGAGACCCAGTACTTC.

This clonotype was observed many times. The gene calls are TRBV20-1 and TRBJ2-3; 10 bases are a match to TRBD2. Germline lookup yields CDR1 DFQATT and CDR2 SNEGSKA (reference sequence). Losses at the gene ends were 6 bases for V and 1 base for J; bases not matched to a gene: 7. This CDR3 has 15 residues. The CDR3 DNA sequence: TGCAGTGCCCTACTAGCGGGGAAGGGCACAGATACGCAGTATTTT. Its protein product is CSALLAGKGTDTQYF.